This T cell receptor beta chain emerged from a study of T cell repertoires in cytomegalovirus infection. Study at large: Carrying CMV and the relevant HLA type showed in public TCR beta signatures.

TCRdb called the reads again in MiXCR, with one record for every CDR3 protein. The sample holds some 450,000 distinct CDR3 sequences, about 33% seen once. About this clonotype: The antigen remains unidentified. Mismatch with germline at one junction end may stem from a read error.

This CDR3 is built from 13 residues. Germline V CDR1 and CDR2: SEHNR, FQNEAQ (reference sequence). Study-level findings and limits: Adding up the frequency of public TCR beta families identified people who carried CMV plus the relevant HLA. In two of eight donors, the top clonotype was HLA-C-restricted CMV-specific.

The sequenced sample consisted of PBMCs. The rearrangement links TRBV7-9 to TRBJ1-6, with 8 bases identical to TRBD1. The TCR originated in a human donor in good health (CMV status not recorded). Some clones in this sample may be carry-over from other donors' samples. The DNA of the CDR3 is TGTGCCAGCAGCTTAGGACAGGGGTCACCCCGCCACTTT. Amino acids: CASSLGQGSPRHF.